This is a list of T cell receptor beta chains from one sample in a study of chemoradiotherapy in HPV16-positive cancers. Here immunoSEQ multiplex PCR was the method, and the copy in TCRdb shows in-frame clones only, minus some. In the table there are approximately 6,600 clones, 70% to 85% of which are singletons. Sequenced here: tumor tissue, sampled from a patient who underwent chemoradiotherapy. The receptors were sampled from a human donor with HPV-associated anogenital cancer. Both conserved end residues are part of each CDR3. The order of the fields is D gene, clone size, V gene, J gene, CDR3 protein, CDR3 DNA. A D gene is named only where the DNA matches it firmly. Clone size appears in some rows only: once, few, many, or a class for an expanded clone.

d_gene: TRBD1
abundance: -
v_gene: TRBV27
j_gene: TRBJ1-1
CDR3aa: CASSINRGRRTEAFF
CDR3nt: TGTGCCAGCAGTATTAACAGGGGGCGCCGCACTGAAGCTTTCTTT

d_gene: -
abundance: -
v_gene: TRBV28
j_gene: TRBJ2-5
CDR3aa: CATVNRDEETQYF
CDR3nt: TGTGCCACCGTAAACAGGGATGAAGAGACCCAGTACTTC

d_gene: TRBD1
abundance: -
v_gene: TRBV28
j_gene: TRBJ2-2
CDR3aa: CASRDKQGYVELFF
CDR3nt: TGTGCCAGCAGGGACAAACAGGGGTATGTGGAGCTGTTTTTT

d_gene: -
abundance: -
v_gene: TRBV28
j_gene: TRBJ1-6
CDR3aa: CASSFARDYNSPLHF
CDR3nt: TGTGCCAGCAGTTTCGCCCGGGACTATAATTCACCCCTCCACTTT

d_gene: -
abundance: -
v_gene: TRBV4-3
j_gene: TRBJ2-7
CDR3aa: CASSQASGTHEQYF
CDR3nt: TGCGCCAGCAGCCAAGCGTCTGGGACCCACGAGCAGTACTTC

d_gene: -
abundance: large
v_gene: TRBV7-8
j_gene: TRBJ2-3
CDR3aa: CASIARLARDTQYF
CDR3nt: TGTGCCAGCATCGCAAGATTGGCTAGGGATACGCAGTATTTT

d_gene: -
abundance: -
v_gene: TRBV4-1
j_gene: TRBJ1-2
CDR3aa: CASSQGAQGVYGYTF
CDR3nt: TGCGCCAGCAGCCAAGGGGCGCAGGGCGTCTATGGCTACACCTTC

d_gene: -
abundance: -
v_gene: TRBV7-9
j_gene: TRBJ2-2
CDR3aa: CASSLIAFQDPGVHGELFF
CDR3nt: TGTGCCAGCAGCTTAATAGCTTTTCAGGACCCCGGTGTCCACGGGGAGCTGTTTTTT

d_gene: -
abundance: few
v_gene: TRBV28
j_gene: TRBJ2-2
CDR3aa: CASSWGATGELFF
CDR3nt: TGTGCCAGCAGTTGGGGGGCCACCGGGGAGCTGTTTTTT

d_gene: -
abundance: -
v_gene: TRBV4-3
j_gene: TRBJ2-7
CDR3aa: CASSQGFSGSTTYEQYF
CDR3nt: TGCGCCAGCAGCCAAGGATTTAGCGGCAGTACTACCTACGAGCAGTACTTC

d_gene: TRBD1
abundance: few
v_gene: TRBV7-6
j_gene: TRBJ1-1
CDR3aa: CASSLGQGRIAFF
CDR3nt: TGTGCCAGCAGCTTGGGACAGGGGCGTATAGCTTTCTTT

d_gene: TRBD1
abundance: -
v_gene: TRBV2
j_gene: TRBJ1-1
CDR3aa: CASGQGGTEAFF
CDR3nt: TGTGCCAGCGGACAGGGGGGGACTGAAGCTTTCTTT

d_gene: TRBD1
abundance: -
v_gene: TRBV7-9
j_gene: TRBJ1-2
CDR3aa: CASSLYRGGLLRRRGYTF
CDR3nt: TGTGCCAGCAGCTTGTACAGGGGTGGGCTATTGCGTCGGCGGGGCTACACCTTC

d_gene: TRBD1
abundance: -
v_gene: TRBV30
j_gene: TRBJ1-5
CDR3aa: CAWSYRTGEGNQPQHF
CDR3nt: TGTGCCTGGAGTTACAGGACAGGGGAAGGCAATCAGCCCCAGCATTTT

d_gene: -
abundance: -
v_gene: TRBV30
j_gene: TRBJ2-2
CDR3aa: CAWSARGGTGELFF
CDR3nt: TGTGCCTGGAGCGCTCGGGGAGGAACCGGGGAGCTGTTTTTT

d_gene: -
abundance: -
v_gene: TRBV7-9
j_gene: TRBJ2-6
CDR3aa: CASSLGSSRRSGANVLTF
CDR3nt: TGTGCCAGCAGCCTAGGATCCAGCAGGCGCTCTGGGGCCAACGTCCTGACTTTC

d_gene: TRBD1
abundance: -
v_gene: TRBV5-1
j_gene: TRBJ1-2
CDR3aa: CASSRGQGEPDGYTF
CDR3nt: TGCGCCAGCAGCAGGGGACAGGGAGAACCGGATGGCTACACCTTC

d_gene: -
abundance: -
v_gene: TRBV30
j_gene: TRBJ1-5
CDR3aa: CAWDEGHHQPQHF
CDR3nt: TGTGCCTGGGATGAGGGACACCATCAGCCCCAGCATTTT

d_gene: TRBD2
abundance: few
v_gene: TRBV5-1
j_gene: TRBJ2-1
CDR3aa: CASSLGASGLNEQFF
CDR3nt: TGCGCCAGCAGCTTGGGTGCTAGCGGACTTAATGAGCAGTTCTTC

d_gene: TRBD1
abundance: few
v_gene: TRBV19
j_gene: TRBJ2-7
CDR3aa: CASSEGQVKYEQYF
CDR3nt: TGTGCCAGTAGTGAGGGACAGGTCAAGTACGAGCAGTACTTC

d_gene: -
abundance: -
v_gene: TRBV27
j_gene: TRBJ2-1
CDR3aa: CASSLSPGSEQFF
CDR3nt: TGTGCCAGCAGTTTATCCCCGGGGAGCGAGCAGTTCTTC

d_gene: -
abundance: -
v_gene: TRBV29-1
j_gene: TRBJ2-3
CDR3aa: CSVLRDTTDTQYF
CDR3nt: TGCAGCGTCCTCCGGGACACCACAGATACGCAGTATTTT

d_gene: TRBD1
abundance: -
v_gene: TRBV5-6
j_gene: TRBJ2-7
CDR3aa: CASSLLGTAGDQYF
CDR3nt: TGTGCCAGCAGCTTGTTAGGGACAGCAGGGGACCAGTACTTC

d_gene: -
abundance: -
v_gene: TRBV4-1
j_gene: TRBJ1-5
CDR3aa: CASSPGPSNQPQHF
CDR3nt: TGCGCCAGCAGCCCAGGACCGAGCAATCAGCCCCAGCATTTT

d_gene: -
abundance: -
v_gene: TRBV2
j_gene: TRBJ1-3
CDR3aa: CASSEAPGLGNTIYF
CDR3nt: TGTGCCAGCAGTGAAGCGCCGGGACTTGGAAACACCATATATTTT

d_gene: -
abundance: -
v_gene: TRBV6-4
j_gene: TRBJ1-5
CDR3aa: CASIPQHF
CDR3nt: TGTGCCAGCATCCCCCAGCATTTT

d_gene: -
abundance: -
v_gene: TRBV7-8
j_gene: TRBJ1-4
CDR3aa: CASSLREGGEKLFF
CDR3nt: TGTGCCAGCAGTCTCAGGGAAGGTGGTGAAAAACTGTTTTTT

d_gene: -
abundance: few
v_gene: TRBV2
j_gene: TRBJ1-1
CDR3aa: CASRQGRSTEAFF
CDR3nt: TGTGCCAGCAGACAGGGTAGGTCGACTGAAGCTTTCTTT

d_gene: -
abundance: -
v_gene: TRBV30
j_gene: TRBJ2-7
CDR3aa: CAWSAAYEQYF
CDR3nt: TGTGCCTGGAGTGCCGCCTACGAGCAGTACTTC

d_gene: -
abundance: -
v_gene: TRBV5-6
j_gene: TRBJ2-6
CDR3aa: CASSSEKGYGANVLTF
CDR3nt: TGTGCCAGCAGCTCCGAGAAGGGGTATGGGGCCAACGTCCTGACTTTC

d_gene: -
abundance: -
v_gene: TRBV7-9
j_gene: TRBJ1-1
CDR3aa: CASSLVAFLTGWGGEAFF
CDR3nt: TGTGCCAGCAGCTTAGTTGCTTTTTTGACAGGCTGGGGGGGAGAAGCTTTCTTT

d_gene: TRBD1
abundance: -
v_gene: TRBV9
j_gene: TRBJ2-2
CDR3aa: CASSYRQGANTGELFF
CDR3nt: TGTGCCAGCAGCTATAGACAGGGTGCGAACACCGGGGAGCTGTTTTTT

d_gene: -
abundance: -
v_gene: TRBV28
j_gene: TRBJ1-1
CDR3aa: CASSLGGGKNTEAFF
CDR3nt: TGTGCCAGCAGTTTAGGGGGAGGGAAGAACACTGAAGCTTTCTTT

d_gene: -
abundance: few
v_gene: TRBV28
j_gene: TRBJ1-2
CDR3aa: CASSLPQTLHGYTF
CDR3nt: TGTGCCAGCAGTTTGCCCCAGACTTTACATGGCTACACCTTC

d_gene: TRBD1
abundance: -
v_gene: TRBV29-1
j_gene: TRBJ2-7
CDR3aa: CSVSRDSYEQYF
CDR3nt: TGCAGCGTATCGAGGGACAGCTACGAGCAGTACTTC

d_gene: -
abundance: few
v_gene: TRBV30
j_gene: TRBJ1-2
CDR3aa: CAWSGVGGYTF
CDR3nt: TGTGCCTGGAGTGGGGTGGGAGGCTACACCTTC

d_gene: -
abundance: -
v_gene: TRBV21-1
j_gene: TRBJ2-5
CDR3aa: CASSKVGRETGETQYF
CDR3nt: TGTGCCAGCAGCAAAGTGGGTCGGGAGACGGGCGAGACCCAGTACTTC

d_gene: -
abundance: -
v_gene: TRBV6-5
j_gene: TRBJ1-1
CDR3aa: CASSPKPTEAFF
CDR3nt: TGTGCCAGCAGTCCCAAACCTACTGAAGCTTTCTTT

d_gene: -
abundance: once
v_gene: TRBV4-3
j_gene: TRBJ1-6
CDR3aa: CASSQSLPYSSYNSPLHF
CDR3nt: TGCGCCAGCAGCCAATCACTACCTTATAGCTCCTATAATTCACCCCTCCACTTT

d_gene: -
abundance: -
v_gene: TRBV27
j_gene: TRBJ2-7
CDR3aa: CASSSAGVYEQYF
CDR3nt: TGTGCCAGCAGTTCAGCAGGGGTTTACGAGCAGTACTTC